A selection of T cell receptor beta chains follows, all from one sample in a study of blood T cell repertoires in COVID-19. The method was immunoSEQ multiplex PCR; TCRdb's version includes in-frame clones alone and lacks a portion of them. This sample has about 330,000 clones; 88% occur once, and the top ten carry roughly 4.1%. Sequenced: peripheral blood. Every receptor here comes from a woman aged 45-60 years with active or convalescent COVID-19. The CDR3 runs from the conserved cysteine through the conserved F or W. D genes are given only for firm matches. Size values are once, few and many counts, or a class for expanded clones, and some rows have none.

v_gene	j_gene	d_gene	abundance	CDR3nt	CDR3aa
TRBV30	TRBJ1-5	TRBD1	NA	TGTGCCTGGAGGCAGGGGGGTGGGCAGCCCCAGCATTTT	CAWRQGGGQPQHF
TRBV7-2	TRBJ1-2	TRBD1	NA	TGTGCCAGCAGCCCCGGGACAGGGGCAACCTATGGCTACACCTTC	CASSPGTGATYGYTF
TRBV11-3	TRBJ2-3	NA	NA	TGTGCCAGCAGCCTGGGGGCCCGCTTCACAGATACGCAGTATTTT	CASSLGARFTDTQYF
TRBV15	TRBJ1-5	NA	few	TGTGCCACCAGCAGAGGAGGGGGTAGCAATCAGCCCCAGCATTTT	CATSRGGGSNQPQHF
TRBV4-3	TRBJ1-4	NA	NA	TGCGCCAGCAGCCAAGATAAACTCGGGGGATGGGAAAAACTGTTTTTT	CASSQDKLGGWEKLFF
TRBV11-2	TRBJ1-3	TRBD1	NA	TGTGCCAGCAGCGTACAGGGGGCGCGGGGAAACACCATATATTTT	CASSVQGARGNTIYF
TRBV30	TRBJ1-1	NA	NA	TGTGCCTGTCAGATGGGGAGCACTGAAGCTTTCTTT	CACQMGSTEAFF
TRBV27	TRBJ2-7	TRBD2	few	TGTGCCAGCAGTTTGTCTAGCGGGACTTACGAGCAGTACTTC	CASSLSSGTYEQYF
TRBV5-8	TRBJ1-2	TRBD1	NA	TGTGCCAGCGGGCTGACAGGGGGAAGTGAGGGCTACACCTTC	CASGLTGGSEGYTF
TRBV18	TRBJ1-4	NA	once	TGTGCCAGCTCACCACGAGGGCCTGCAACTAATGAAAAACTGTTTTTT	CASSPRGPATNEKLFF
TRBV28	TRBJ1-4	NA	NA	TGTGCCAGCAGTCGAGGGGGGGCAACTAATGAAAAACTGTTTTTT	CASSRGGATNEKLFF
TRBV19	TRBJ1-5	TRBD1	NA	TGTGCCAGTAGGAGACAGGGGTATAGCAATCAGCCCCAGCATTTT	CASRRQGYSNQPQHF
TRBV27	TRBJ2-5	NA	NA	TGTGCCAGCAGTTTATCGCCAGGGGGGTGGGAGACCCAGTACTTC	CASSLSPGGWETQYF
TRBV27	TRBJ2-6	NA	NA	TGTGCCAGCAATAGTCTCTCTGGGGCCAACGTCCTGACTTTC	CASNSLSGANVLTF
TRBV12-3/TRBV12-4	TRBJ2-7	NA	once	TGTGCCAGCAGATTTGCGGGGACCTACGAGCAGTACTTC	CASRFAGTYEQYF
TRBV11-1	TRBJ2-7	TRBD1	NA	TGTGCCAGCAGCCTCCCTTTGACAGGGCGGTACGAGCAGTACTTC	CASSLPLTGRYEQYF
TRBV3-1/TRBV3-2	TRBJ2-5	NA	NA	TGTGCCAGCAGCACAGCGTTCGGACTGATCCGGGAGACCCAGTACTTC	CASSTAFGLIRETQYF
TRBV2	TRBJ2-1	NA	NA	TGTGCCAGCATTAGCACTAGTGGGGTGGATGAGCAGTTCTTC	CASISTSGVDEQFF
TRBV3-1/TRBV3-2	TRBJ2-4	TRBD1	NA	TGTGCCAGCAGTCTAGGGGGCCGCAAAAACATTCAGTACTTC	CASSLGGRKNIQYF
TRBV12-3/TRBV12-4	TRBJ2-1	TRBD1	few	TGTGCCAGCACCCGGACAGGGTCGATCGGGGAGTTCTTC	CASTRTGSIGEFF
TRBV28	TRBJ1-5	NA	NA	TGTGCCAGCAATGGGGGACATAGCAATCAGCCCCAGCATTTT	CASNGGHSNQPQHF
TRBV10-3	TRBJ2-7	TRBD1	NA	TGTGCCATCAGTCGTTCCGGGACAGGGAAGAAGGGGGACGAGCAGTACTTC	CAISRSGTGKKGDEQYF
TRBV2	TRBJ1-2	NA	once	TGTGCCAGCAGTCCCAGACAGGCCTATGGCTACACCTTC	CASSPRQAYGYTF
TRBV4-3	TRBJ2-2	TRBD2	NA	TGCGCCAGCAGCCAGGGAGGGTCTGCCGGGGAGCTGTTTTTT	CASSQGGSAGELFF
TRBV9	TRBJ2-3	TRBD2	NA	TGTGCCAGCAACCAAGACGGGGGGTTCGCAGATACGCAGTATTTT	CASNQDGGFADTQYF
TRBV19	TRBJ1-3	NA	NA	TGTGCCAGTAACAGGGCCCTCGGAAACACCATATATTTT	CASNRALGNTIYF
TRBV15	TRBJ2-7	NA	NA	TGTGCCACCAGCAGAGAGGTTAGCGAGCAGTACTTC	CATSREVSEQYF
TRBV21-1	TRBJ2-1	NA	once	TGTGCCAGCAGCTTACCCAGCGGGCAGGGCGAACCCGATGAGCAGTTCTTC	CASSLPSGQGEPDEQFF
TRBV11-2	TRBJ1-2	TRBD1	once	TGTGCCAGCAGCACCCACAGGGGGCCCTTACTCGGTGGCTACACCTTC	CASSTHRGPLLGGYTF
TRBV24-1	TRBJ1-2	NA	NA	TGTGCCACCAGTGATTTGGCAGAGGGGGATCGTGGCTACACCTTC	CATSDLAEGDRGYTF
TRBV5-1	TRBJ2-2	NA	NA	TGCGCCAGCAGCTTGGTACCGGGCACCGGGGAGCTGTTTTTT	CASSLVPGTGELFF
TRBV15	TRBJ2-5	NA	NA	TGTGCCACCAGCAGTCCACGGGGTTGGGAGACCCAGTACTTC	CATSSPRGWETQYF
TRBV2	TRBJ2-5	NA	NA	TGTGCCAGCAGTGAAGACTTACAAGAGACCCAGTACTTC	CASSEDLQETQYF